Reported below is one T cell receptor (beta chain). These data originate in a study of Graves' ophthalmopathy and Graves' hyperthyroidism. The V end lost 7 bases, the J end lost 2 bases, and 14 bases lay between the germline ends. This CDR3 comprises 14 residues. The study amplified TCR beta CDR3 regions using RNA transcripts. The first-round RT-PCR employed HTBI primers together with the Qiagen OneStep RT-PCR kit. A multiplex PCR was then performed as the second round. TCRdb called the multiplex PCR reads again in MiXCR, with one record for every CDR3 protein. The sample contains 150,000 to 200,000 distinct CDR3 sequences, about 40% of which appear only once.

The sample was peripheral blood. The chain uses TRBV12-3 or TRBV12-4 and TRBJ2-5, with D perhaps matching TRBD1 (6 bases). The receptor was isolated from a middle-aged woman with Graves' ophthalmopathy. The CDR3 spells CASNPSGVQETQYF. The CDR3 DNA reads as TGTGCCAGCAACCCTTCAGGGGTACAAGAGACCCAGTACTTC.